The 23 T cell receptor beta chains given below trace back to one sample, sequenced in a study of T cell responses to AZD1222 COVID-19 vaccine (dated by TCRdb to the early 2020s). Library creation used the immunoSEQ multiplex PCR assay. Not all clones reach the TCRdb copy of this immuneACCESS table, which keeps in-frame sequences only. Checked studies attribute under half of the gap to unresolved V genes and leave the rest unexplained. In this sample the table shows fewer than 120,000 clones, roughly 93% of which occur a single time. The top ten clonotypes cover 2.5% to 3.5% of the sample. The intended sense of this specimen's time point label: about 28 days (+/-7) after the second vaccine dose. The source was peripheral blood, collected 28 days after the second AZD1222 dose. Receptors were obtained from an adult who received the AZD1222 COVID-19 vaccine.

The CDR3, as DNA: TGTGCCAGCAGTTTCTGGAGGCAGCCCCAGCATTTT. This translates into CASSFWRQPQHF. The chain combines TRBV28 with TRBJ1-5; D is ambiguous. CDR1 and CDR2 from the germline V gene are MDHEN and SYDVKM. There are 12 residues in the CDR3. Between the trimmed V and J ends, which lost 3 bases and 7 bases, there was a span of 7 bases.

V is TRBV18 and J is TRBJ1-2, with a possible D match to TRBD1 (6 bases). V lost 3 bases, J lost 2 bases, and 10 bases lay in between. The CDR3 has 14 amino acids. In germline, CDR1 is KGHSH, CDR2 LQKENI. The CDR3 DNA follows: TGTGCCAGCTCACCCTACAGGGAGAACTATGGCTACACCTTC. This gives the protein CASSPYRENYGYTF.

The chain has TRBV7-2 and TRBJ2-6, with 9 bases lining up with TRBD2. This CDR3 spans 17 amino acids. Unmatched junction bases numbered 4, after V lost 3 bases and J lost 1 base. Per germline, CDR1 SGHTA and CDR2 FQGNSA. The CDR3 loop is CASSLTSGGSGANVLTF. CDR3 DNA: TGTGCCAGCAGCTTGACTAGCGGAGGTTCTGGGGCCAACGTCCTGACTTTC.

This chain links TRBV7-9 with TRBJ1-2; D gene unclear. The CDR3 is made up of 13 amino acids. V was trimmed by 1 base and J by 8 bases, leaving 11 bases between them. Germline loops: CDR1 SEHNR, CDR2 FQNEAQ (reference sequence). The CDR3 here is CASSLDLASGYTF. The DNA for the CDR3 is TGTGCCAGCAGCTTAGATCTGGCAAGCGGCTACACCTTC.

The chain combines TRBV6-4 with TRBJ2-1; 13 bases are a match to TRBD2. V trimming: 6 bases; J trimming: 7 bases; junction bases outside the gene matches: 3. Germline V gives CDR1 MRHNA, CDR2 SNTAGT. The CDR3 totals 14 residues. Here the CDR3 reads CASSRTSGRNEQFF. For the CDR3, the DNA is TGTGCCAGCAGCAGGACTAGCGGGAGAAATGAGCAGTTCTTC.

The rearrangement uses TRBV11-2 and TRBJ1-1; D is unresolved. This CDR3 spans 12 amino acids. Germline loops: CDR1 SGHAT, CDR2 FQNNGV. Trimming shortened V by 5 bases and J by 4 bases, and 8 bases separated the two germline ends. CDR3 nucleotides: TGTGCCAGCAGCCGTGGTGGCACTGAAGCTTTCTTT. Amino acids: CASSRGGTEAFF.

This chain joins TRBV15 and TRBJ1-2; 9 positions match TRBD1. Germline V lookup: CDR1 LNHNV, CDR2 YYDKDF (reference sequence). This CDR3 contains 15 residues. Trimming at V came to 2 bases and at J to 6 bases, leaving 7 bases not matched to a gene. This CDR3 is CATSRPPTGGHGYTF. The DNA for the CDR3 is TGTGCCACCAGCAGACCTCCGACAGGGGGACATGGCTACACCTTC. Full variable domain (missing parts from reference TRBV15 and TRBJ1-2): DAMVIQNPRYQVTQFGKPVTLSCSQTLNHNVMYWYQQKSSQAPKLLFHYYDKDFNNEADTPDNFQSRRPNTSFCFLDIRSPGLGDTAMYLCATSRPPTGGHGYTFGSGTRLTVV.

The chain employs TRBV6-5 and TRBJ1-2, with D possibly being TRBD1 (6 bases). The CDR3 sequence is 14 residues long. Germline CDR1 reads MNHEY; CDR2 reads SVGAGI. Trimming stripped 7 bases from V and 7 bases from J, with 19 bases between. CDR3 protein: CASTTGQPRLGYTF. The CDR3 region has the DNA TGTGCCAGCACTACCGGACAGCCGAGACTTGGCTACACCTTC.

The rearrangement joins TRBV4-1 to TRBJ2-1; D is tentatively TRBD1 or TRBD2 (5 bases each). This CDR3 region has 14 residues. The germline V gene encodes CDR1 MGHRA and CDR2 YSYEKL. Trimming took off 0 bases at V and 3 bases at J, with 6 bases between the two ends. The chain's CDR3 is CASSQDGGYNEQFF. DNA for the CDR3: TGCGCCAGCAGCCAAGATGGGGGCTACAATGAGCAGTTCTTC.

The CDR3 region is CASSVGILTHNEQFF. The CDR3 DNA sequence: TGTGCCAGCAGCGTGGGTATTTTAACTCACAATGAGCAGTTCTTC. The chain has TRBV9 and TRBJ2-1; D is uncertain. The CDR3 is 15 amino acids. The V and J ends lost 2 bases and 5 bases respectively, with 14 bases between them. Germline CDR1 reads SGDLS; CDR2 reads YYNGEE.

The chain recombines TRBV7-8 with TRBJ2-1; D may be TRBD1 or TRBD2 (5 bases each). The CDR3 spans 16 residues. The V end lost 0 bases, the J end lost 2 bases, and 11 bases lay between the germline ends. The germline V gene encodes CDR1 SGHVS and CDR2 FQNEAQ. CDR3 sequence: CASSLAGTDTYNEQFF. The CDR3 nucleotides are TGTGCCAGCAGCTTAGCTGGGACCGATACCTACAATGAGCAGTTCTTC.

This chain uses TRBV10-3 with TRBJ2-1, with D possibly TRBD2 on 5 matching bases. Trimming took 4 bases from V and 10 from J, leaving 11 bases between them. The CDR3 runs 12 residues. In germline, CDR1 is ENHRY, CDR2 SYGVKD. DNA for the CDR3: TGTGCCATCAGTGTAACTAGTGAGGAGCAGTTCTTC. This encodes CAISVTSEEQFF.

The chain recombines TRBV18 with TRBJ1-1; possibly TRBD1 for D (5 bases). Germline V lookup: CDR1 KGHSH, CDR2 LQKENI. The CDR3 runs to 15 residues. V shed 1 base and J shed 4 bases, with 13 bases lying between them. The CDR3 region has the DNA TGTGCCAGCTCACCACTTGGGGCGAGTGGCACTGAAGCTTTCTTT. Its protein product is CASSPLGASGTEAFF. The full variable domain, with the rest looked up from reference TRBV18 and TRBJ1-1, is NAGVMQNPRHLVRRRGQEARLRCSPMKGHSHVYWYRQLPEEGLKFMVYLQKENIIDESGMPKERFSAEFPKEGPSILRIQQVVRGDSAAYFCASSPLGASGTEAFFGQGTRLTVV.

This chain uses TRBV27 with TRBJ2-3, with unresolved D. This CDR3 is 11 amino acids long. Trimming pared 6 bases from V and 2 bases from J, leaving 3 bases between. Germline CDR1 is MNHEY and CDR2 is SMNVEV (reference sequence). The CDR3 nucleotides read TGTGCCAGCAGACTCACAGATACGCAGTATTTT. It translates to CASRLTDTQYF.

Here the CDR3 DNA reads TGCGCCAGCAGTGACCAGGGGTCTTGGTCCTATAATTCACCCCTCCACTTT. Translated: CASSDQGSWSYNSPLHF. The chain links TRBV10-2 to TRBJ1-6; TRBD1 might be the D (6 bases). CDR1 is WSHSY and CDR2 is SAAADI in the germline V gene. V was cut by 3 bases and J by 1 base, with 13 bases left in between. The CDR3 length is 17 residues.

The rearrangement joins TRBV18 to TRBJ1-2; 8 nucleotides line up with TRBD1. This CDR3 comprises 13 residues. Trimming took 3 bases from V and 8 from J; bases not matched to a gene: 5. Germline CDR1 reads KGHSH; CDR2 reads LQKENI. CDR3 sequence reads: CASSPRTGQGYTF. In nucleotides, the CDR3 is TGTGCCAGCTCACCTCGGACAGGGCAAGGCTACACCTTC.

The chain links TRBV27 to TRBJ1-5, with no clear D. V lost 5 bases, J lost 7 bases, and 9 bases lay in between. The germline gives CDR1 MNHEY, CDR2 SMNVEV (reference sequence). The CDR3 runs to 12 residues. CDR3 region: CASSPPGQPQHF. The CDR3 nucleotides are TGTGCCAGCAGTCCACCCGGCCAGCCCCAGCATTTT.

This clone was seen more than once but under ten times. The chain combines TRBV11-2 with TRBJ2-4; D is perhaps TRBD2 (7 bases). Trimming stripped 5 bases from V and 9 bases from J, with 14 bases between. Germline assignment: CDR1 SGHAT and CDR2 FQNNGV. The CDR3 length is 13 residues. The CDR3 reads CASSSYREGIQYF. For the CDR3, the DNA is TGTGCCAGCAGCAGCTACAGGGAGGGCATTCAGTACTTC.

This clone was recorded only once. This chain joins TRBV27 and TRBJ2-1; D is ambiguous. The CDR3 length is 15 residues. The germline gives CDR1 MNHEY, CDR2 SMNVEV (reference sequence). Trimming removed 7 bases at V and 3 bases at J, with 16 bases between. Here the CDR3 DNA reads TGTGCCAGCATGATGACCGGCCAGCTCTACAATGAGCAGTTCTTC. Translating gives CASMMTGQLYNEQFF.

J is TRBJ2-1 and V is TRBV4-1, with 16 bases lining up with TRBD2. V lost 7 bases to trimming and J lost 3 bases; unmatched junction nucleotides: 3. The CDR3 runs to 16 residues. Germline CDR1 is MGHRA and CDR2 is YSYEKL. CDR3 region: CASKGLAGGNYNEQFF. CDR3 nucleotide sequence: TGCGCCAGCAAGGGACTAGCGGGAGGGAACTACAATGAGCAGTTCTTC.

The V gene is TRBV6-5, the J gene TRBJ2-2; 7 nucleotides match TRBD2. Germline loops: CDR1 MNHEY, CDR2 SVGAGI. The CDR3 is made up of 15 amino acids. J lost 0 bases, V lost 6 bases, and 4 bases had no gene match. CDR3 nucleotide sequence: TGTGCCAGCAGCCGGGGGGTGGCGAACACCGGGGAGCTGTTTTTT. Translated: CASSRGVANTGELFF.

Here the CDR3 DNA reads TGCGCCAGCAGCTTCCAGCAGGGGAAGGAAGAAAAACTGTTTTTT. Amino acids: CASSFQQGKEEKLFF. The genes are TRBV5-1 and TRBJ1-4; a possible D gene is TRBD1 (6 bases). Trimming took 2 bases from V and 8 from J, leaving 16 bases between them. The CDR3 extends over 15 amino acids. Germline loops: CDR1 SGHRS, CDR2 YFSETQ. The variable domain in full, completed from reference TRBV5-1 and TRBJ1-4, reads KAGVTQTPRYLIKTRGQQVTLSCSPISGHRSVSWYQQTPGQGLQFLFEYFSETQRNKGNFPGRFSGRQFSNSRSEMNVSTLELGDSALYLCASSFQQGKEEKLFFGSGTQLSVL.

The V call is TRBV2, the J call TRBJ2-2, with unresolved D. V was clipped by 6 bases and J by 8 bases, with 13 bases between them. This CDR3 comprises 13 residues. CDR1 is SNHLY and CDR2 is FYNNEI in the germline V gene. The CDR3 spells CASSWKWGGELFF. The CDR3 DNA follows: TGTGCCAGCAGCTGGAAGTGGGGTGGGGAGCTGTTTTTT.